The rows below give T cell receptor beta chains drawn from one sample of a study of T cells in tumors after PD-1 blockade. TCRdb keeps only in-frame clones here, not all; method: immunoSEQ multiplex PCR. The sample carries some 66,000 clones, less than 85% recorded once. The sequences come from PBMCs, collected after anti-PD-1 treatment. Every receptor here comes from a human donor with basal cell carcinoma. Each CDR3 is given with its conserved first and last residue. The order of the fields is J gene, D gene, V gene, clone size, CDR3 length, CDR3 DNA, CDR3 protein. A D gene is named only where the DNA matches it firmly. Only some rows state a clone size, as once, few, many or a class for expanded clones.

j_gene: TRBJ1-1
d_gene: NA
v_gene: TRBV27
abundance: NA
len: 15
CDR3nt: TGTGCCAGCAGTTTAGTCCCGGGACTGAACACTGAAGCTTTCTTT
CDR3aa: CASSLVPGLNTEAFF

j_gene: TRBJ1-2
d_gene: NA
v_gene: TRBV29-1
abundance: NA
len: 12
CDR3nt: TGCAGCGTTGAGGAGGGCGCCTATGGCTACACCTTC
CDR3aa: CSVEEGAYGYTF

j_gene: TRBJ1-5
d_gene: NA
v_gene: TRBV30
abundance: NA
len: 15
CDR3nt: TGTGCCTGGGAGGTCAAGGACCGAAGAAATCAGCCCCAGCATTTT
CDR3aa: CAWEVKDRRNQPQHF

j_gene: TRBJ1-4
d_gene: TRBD1
v_gene: TRBV3-1/TRBV3-2
abundance: NA
len: 15
CDR3nt: TGTGCCAGCAGCCGTTCGGACAGGGAGAGCGAAAAACTGTTTTTT
CDR3aa: CASSRSDRESEKLFF

j_gene: TRBJ2-7
d_gene: TRBD1
v_gene: TRBV27
abundance: NA
len: 16
CDR3nt: TGTGCCAGCAGTGTCCGAGGGGACAGGGGAACCTACGAGCAGTACTTC
CDR3aa: CASSVRGDRGTYEQYF

j_gene: TRBJ2-3
d_gene: TRBD1
v_gene: TRBV7-7
abundance: NA
len: 15
CDR3nt: TGTGCTAGCAGCCCCCGGACAGGTAGCACAGATACGCAGTATTTT
CDR3aa: CASSPRTGSTDTQYF

j_gene: TRBJ2-3
d_gene: TRBD2
v_gene: TRBV19
abundance: NA
len: 16
CDR3nt: TGTGCCAGTAGTACCGTTAGCGGGGGGGCTTCAGATACGCAGTATTTT
CDR3aa: CASSTVSGGASDTQYF

j_gene: TRBJ2-1
d_gene: TRBD2
v_gene: TRBV3-1/TRBV3-2
abundance: NA
len: 15
CDR3nt: TGTGCCAGCAGCCAGGGACTAGCGGATCTCAATGAGCAGTTCTTC
CDR3aa: CASSQGLADLNEQFF

j_gene: TRBJ1-2
d_gene: NA
v_gene: TRBV28
abundance: NA
len: 13
CDR3nt: TGTGCCAGCAGTCCCCACGCGAACTATGGCTACACCTTC
CDR3aa: CASSPHANYGYTF

j_gene: TRBJ2-5
d_gene: TRBD1
v_gene: TRBV5-1
abundance: NA
len: 14
CDR3nt: TGCGCCAGCAGCTCGGGACAGCCCCAAGAGACCCAGTACTTC
CDR3aa: CASSSGQPQETQYF

j_gene: TRBJ2-5
d_gene: NA
v_gene: TRBV11-3
abundance: NA
len: 15
CDR3nt: TGTGCCAGCAGCTTGTACGGGGGGCGCCGAGAGACCCAGTACTTC
CDR3aa: CASSLYGGRRETQYF

j_gene: TRBJ1-2
d_gene: TRBD1
v_gene: TRBV19
abundance: NA
len: 16
CDR3nt: TGTGCCAGTAGTAACCCGGGACAGGGCTCGATATACGGCTACACCTTC
CDR3aa: CASSNPGQGSIYGYTF

j_gene: TRBJ1-2
d_gene: TRBD1
v_gene: TRBV19
abundance: NA
len: 14
CDR3nt: TGTGCCAGTAGTATCCTAAGGGACAGCTATGGCTACACCTTC
CDR3aa: CASSILRDSYGYTF

j_gene: TRBJ2-1
d_gene: NA
v_gene: TRBV2
abundance: NA
len: 16
CDR3nt: TGTGCCAGCAGGAAATACAGGGATGGTGTCTACAATGAGCAGTTCTTC
CDR3aa: CASRKYRDGVYNEQFF

j_gene: TRBJ2-1
d_gene: NA
v_gene: TRBV19
abundance: once
len: 14
CDR3nt: TGTGCCAGTAGTTCGACAGTCTCCTACAATGAGCAGTTCTTC
CDR3aa: CASSSTVSYNEQFF

j_gene: TRBJ2-3
d_gene: NA
v_gene: TRBV11-3
abundance: NA
len: 15
CDR3nt: TGTGCCAGCAGCTCGCGGACGGTGGGAGCGGATACGCAGTATTTT
CDR3aa: CASSSRTVGADTQYF

j_gene: TRBJ2-3
d_gene: NA
v_gene: TRBV11-3
abundance: NA
len: 16
CDR3nt: TGTGCCAGCAGCTTTAAGGCGGGGGCGCAGGGAGATACGCAGTATTTT
CDR3aa: CASSFKAGAQGDTQYF

j_gene: TRBJ2-3
d_gene: NA
v_gene: TRBV7-7
abundance: few
len: 16
CDR3nt: TGTGCCAGCAGCTTAGGGGACCTCCAACACATCGATACGCAGTATTTT
CDR3aa: CASSLGDLQHIDTQYF

j_gene: TRBJ1-1
d_gene: NA
v_gene: TRBV4-1
abundance: few
len: 16
CDR3nt: TGCGCCAGCAGCCAAGAAAGGGCAGGGGTTAGCACTGAAGCTTTCTTT
CDR3aa: CASSQERAGVSTEAFF

j_gene: TRBJ1-1
d_gene: NA
v_gene: TRBV6-6
abundance: NA
len: 10
CDR3nt: TGTGCCAGCAAAGACACTGAAGCTTTCTTT
CDR3aa: CASKDTEAFF

j_gene: TRBJ2-7
d_gene: NA
v_gene: TRBV18
abundance: NA
len: 13
CDR3nt: TGTGCCAGCTCACCAGGGTTGAACGACGAGCAGTACTTC
CDR3aa: CASSPGLNDEQYF

j_gene: TRBJ2-7
d_gene: TRBD1
v_gene: TRBV11-3
abundance: NA
len: 14
CDR3nt: TGTGCCAGCATCCCGACAGGGTCCCGCTACGAGCAGTACTTC
CDR3aa: CASIPTGSRYEQYF

j_gene: TRBJ2-4
d_gene: NA
v_gene: TRBV12-3/TRBV12-4
abundance: NA
len: 11
CDR3nt: TGTGCCAGCCTTGAGAAAAACATTCAGTACTTC
CDR3aa: CASLEKNIQYF

j_gene: TRBJ2-1
d_gene: NA
v_gene: TRBV19
abundance: NA
len: 11
CDR3nt: TGTGCCAGTAGTATAGTGGGACGTCAGTTCTTC
CDR3aa: CASSIVGRQFF

j_gene: TRBJ2-1
d_gene: NA
v_gene: TRBV19
abundance: NA
len: 14
CDR3nt: TGTGCCAGTAGTACCGGCAGGGAAGCCAATGAGCAGTTCTTC
CDR3aa: CASSTGREANEQFF

j_gene: TRBJ2-1
d_gene: NA
v_gene: TRBV5-6
abundance: NA
len: 15
CDR3nt: TGTGCCAGCAGCAAGGGCCGTCGGCTCTACAATGAGCAGTTCTTC
CDR3aa: CASSKGRRLYNEQFF

j_gene: TRBJ1-1
d_gene: NA
v_gene: TRBV4-1
abundance: NA
len: 16
CDR3nt: TGCGCCAGCAGCCAAGAAGGGGGTCTCATGAACACTGAAGCTTTCTTT
CDR3aa: CASSQEGGLMNTEAFF

j_gene: TRBJ2-1
d_gene: TRBD2
v_gene: TRBV5-4
abundance: NA
len: 13
CDR3nt: TGTGCCAGCTCCGGGACTAGGTACAATGAGCAGTTCTTC
CDR3aa: CASSGTRYNEQFF

j_gene: TRBJ2-7
d_gene: NA
v_gene: TRBV7-2
abundance: NA
len: 15
CDR3nt: TGTGCCAGCACCTACAACCCAGGGAGCTCCTACGAGCAGTACTTC
CDR3aa: CASTYNPGSSYEQYF

j_gene: TRBJ2-1
d_gene: NA
v_gene: TRBV6-5
abundance: NA
len: 12
CDR3nt: TGTGCCAGCAGTCTAGTAAACGGGGAGCAGTTCTTC
CDR3aa: CASSLVNGEQFF

j_gene: TRBJ2-1
d_gene: TRBD2
v_gene: TRBV2
abundance: NA
len: 16
CDR3nt: TGTGCCAGCAGTGATACTAGGCGGGGGGGGTACAATGAGCAGTTCTTC
CDR3aa: CASSDTRRGGYNEQFF

j_gene: TRBJ2-5
d_gene: NA
v_gene: TRBV5-6
abundance: NA
len: 14
CDR3nt: TGTGCCAGCAGCTACGTCGAAGGACGAGAGACCCAGTACTTC
CDR3aa: CASSYVEGRETQYF

j_gene: TRBJ2-5
d_gene: NA
v_gene: TRBV7-9
abundance: NA
len: 13
CDR3nt: TGTGCCAGCAGCTTCCCTTTAGGGGAGACCCAGTACTTC
CDR3aa: CASSFPLGETQYF

j_gene: TRBJ2-3
d_gene: TRBD2
v_gene: TRBV6-1
abundance: NA
len: 17
CDR3nt: TGTGCCAGCAGTGAAGTAGCGGGGGGGCCGAGCACAGATACGCAGTATTTT
CDR3aa: CASSEVAGGPSTDTQYF

j_gene: TRBJ2-1
d_gene: TRBD1
v_gene: TRBV7-6
abundance: NA
len: 15
CDR3nt: TGTGCCAGCAGCTTAGCGACAGGGAATGACAATGAGCAGTTCTTC
CDR3aa: CASSLATGNDNEQFF

j_gene: TRBJ2-5
d_gene: NA
v_gene: TRBV19
abundance: NA
len: 13
CDR3nt: TGTGCCAGTAGTATATACCCCCAAGAGACCCAGTACTTC
CDR3aa: CASSIYPQETQYF

j_gene: TRBJ2-3
d_gene: TRBD2
v_gene: TRBV2
abundance: NA
len: 15
CDR3nt: TGTGCCAGCAGGGAGGGTAGCGGGGTCACAGATACGCAGTATTTT
CDR3aa: CASREGSGVTDTQYF

j_gene: TRBJ2-7
d_gene: TRBD1
v_gene: TRBV7-9
abundance: NA
len: 17
CDR3nt: TGTGCCAGCAGCATATTCCCAGGGGGCTATAGCTCCTACGAGCAGTACTTC
CDR3aa: CASSIFPGGYSSYEQYF

j_gene: TRBJ1-2
d_gene: NA
v_gene: TRBV6-4
abundance: NA
len: 14
CDR3nt: TGTGCCAGCAGTGATGGCGGGTCTAACTATGGCTACACCTTC
CDR3aa: CASSDGGSNYGYTF

j_gene: TRBJ1-2
d_gene: NA
v_gene: TRBV24-1
abundance: NA
len: 14
CDR3nt: NA
CDR3aa: CATSDLLGVGRGTF

j_gene: TRBJ1-2
d_gene: NA
v_gene: TRBV15
abundance: few
len: 13
CDR3nt: TGTGCCACCGCCCCCTGGGGGACACCTGGCTACACCTTC
CDR3aa: CATAPWGTPGYTF

j_gene: TRBJ1-6
d_gene: NA
v_gene: TRBV15
abundance: NA
len: 16
CDR3nt: TGTGCCACCAGCAGAGAGGGCAGGCCGGGTGAGTCACCCCTCCACTTT
CDR3aa: CATSREGRPGESPLHF

j_gene: TRBJ2-7
d_gene: TRBD1
v_gene: TRBV5-6
abundance: few
len: 14
CDR3nt: TGTGCCAGCAGCTTGGGGACAGGGGTTGGCGAGCAGTACTTC
CDR3aa: CASSLGTGVGEQYF

j_gene: TRBJ2-7
d_gene: TRBD1
v_gene: TRBV14
abundance: many
len: 14
CDR3nt: TGTGCCAGCAGCCCGGACAGGGCTAGGGGGGAGCAGTACTTC
CDR3aa: CASSPDRARGEQYF

j_gene: TRBJ2-1
d_gene: TRBD2
v_gene: TRBV5-1
abundance: few
len: 17
CDR3nt: TGCGCCAGCAGCTTCAGGGCTAGCGGGGGAGGATACAATGAGCAGTTCTTC
CDR3aa: CASSFRASGGGYNEQFF